This TCR beta chain was sequenced for a study of early T cells in non-severe SARS-CoV-2 infection. The wider study: Bulk RNA taken from unsorted whole blood was sequenced, leaving chains unpaired. Study-wide results and caveats: Using VDJdb, the matching emphasized anti-spike CD8 responses while missing private and CD4 specificities.

Researchers attached unique molecular identifiers to individual cDNA molecules. TCRdb re-derived calls from the 5' RACE reads in MiXCR, one entry per CDR3 protein. In the table there are 65,000 to 95,000 distinct CDR3 sequences, 15% to 20% of which are singletons. A remark on this clonotype: What it recognizes is unknown.

CDR1 MNHNS and CDR2 SASEGT come from the germline V gene. J lost 6 bases, V lost 0 bases, and 10 bases had no gene match. This CDR3 is 17 amino acids long. J is TRBJ2-2 and V is TRBV6-1; 7 positions agree with TRBD1. What was sequenced was whole blood. The sequence derives from an adult who was a healthcare worker with PCR-confirmed SARS-CoV-2 infection or an uninfected control (not recorded which). The CDR3 loop is CASSEAETGWIAGELFF. Here the CDR3 DNA reads TGTGCCAGCAGTGAAGCGGAGACAGGGTGGATCGCCGGGGAGCTGTTTTTT.